The TCR beta chain under discussion was sequenced for a study of TIL therapy for anti-PD-1-resistant metastatic lung cancer. Study background: Tumor harvest preceded PD-1/PD-L1 blockade, followed by nivolumab treatment.

This clone was recorded at least ten times. Sequencing used immunoSEQ v3. Clones were sequenced by immunoSEQ multiplex PCR, and TCRdb holds only the in-frame ones, with some missing. The sample records tens of thousands of clones, roughly 69% being singletons. Time point noted: pre-treatment sample, taken before nivolumab and TIL therapy. This CDR3 is built from 12 residues. The V segment lost 1 base and the J segment 15 bases; nucleotides outside the gene matches: 5. In germline, CDR1 is SGHDN, CDR2 FVKESK. The TCR was taken from a person between 25 and 80 years old with non-small cell lung cancer. Sequencing was performed on blood, taken at baseline. V and J are TRBV14 and TRBJ2-1; 8 nucleotides align to TRBD2. Here the CDR3 DNA reads TGTGCCAGCAGCCAAGCCGGGACTAGGAGGTTCTTC. Its translation: CASSQAGTRRFF.